This TCR beta chain stems from a study of blood T cells in healthy people across ages. Of note for this clonotype: Its antigen remains unknown.

The CDR3 sequence is 18 residues long. Germline V gene sequence: CDR1 SGHAT, CDR2 FQNNGV. J lost 1 base, V lost 1 base, and 7 bases had no gene match. Study-wide points: It was held that the diversity estimates obtained from one million T cells were underestimates.

A J-beta primer mix and a sample-barcoded 5' primer were used in a second PCR of roughly 6 to 11 cycles. TCRdb independently ran MiXCR on the 5' RACE reads; one entry per CDR3 protein. The sample comprises about 750,000 distinct CDR3 sequences, roughly 50% of which are singletons, and approximately 40% rests with the top ten. Sequences were obtained from blood. The chain has TRBV11-2 and TRBJ2-2, with 9 bases that match TRBD2. This clonotype was obtained from a man at least 80 years old in good health. CDR3 in amino acids: CASSLAPWREGNTGELFF. The DNA of the CDR3 is TGTGCCAGCAGCTTAGCCCCATGGCGGGAGGGGAACACCGGGGAGCTGTTTTTT.